This T cell receptor (beta chain) was sequenced in a study of cytomegalovirus exposure and HLA in healthy donors. Study information: Among 150 million to 200 million T cells, an earlier analysis found about 100 million unique TCR beta sequences.

Trimming took 4 bases from V and 2 from J, leaving 17 bases between them. CDR3 length equals 16 residues. CDR1 and CDR2 (germline): MGHRA, YSYEKL. This clone has more than one count but fewer than ten. In the PCR, 60 Vbeta and 13 Jbeta primers were used. Generated by immunoSEQ multiplex PCR, the TCRdb table keeps only in-frame clones and is missing some. The sample consists of about 130,000 clones, about four fifths of them appearing once. Sample: PBMCs. This TCR was recovered from a young man in good health and CMV-seronegative. The chain carries TRBV4-1 and TRBJ2-5; weak D call: TRBD2 (6 bases). CDR3 sequence reads: CASSPDASRGQETQYF. The CDR3 nucleotides read TGCGCCAGCAGCCCCGACGCTTCCCGGGGGCAAGAGACCCAGTACTTC.